This is a list of T cell receptor beta chains from one sample in a study of OX40 agonist ivuxolimab in advanced cancers. TCRdb's table, derived via immunoSEQ multiplex PCR, lists solely in-frame clones and lacks some. The sample lists roughly 30,000 clones, nearly 95% occurring once. Sequencing used CD4+ or CD8+ T cells sorted from blood, obtained in a trial of the OX40 agonist ivuxolimab. The receptors were sampled from an adult with an advanced solid tumor such as melanoma, head and neck, liver or kidney cancer. Each CDR3 is given with its conserved first and last residue. The D gene is left open where the match is weak. Rows give clone size only sometimes, using once, few, many, or a class for an expanded clone.

v_call	clone_size	j_call	d_call	cdr3_aa	cdr3_nt
TRBV6-5	.	TRBJ1-1	TRBD1	CASSRTGDTEAFF	TGTGCCAGCAGTCGGACAGGGGACACTGAAGCTTTCTTT
TRBV19	.	TRBJ2-1	.	CASSIDGLRGPREQFF	TGTGCCAGTAGTATAGACGGGTTGAGGGGTCCTAGGGAGCAGTTCTTC
TRBV27	.	TRBJ1-1	TRBD1	CASMRGQVDTEAFF	TGTGCCAGCATGAGGGGGCAGGTGGACACTGAAGCTTTCTTT
TRBV6-5	.	TRBJ2-5	.	CASSYSTGYQETQYF	TGTGCCAGCAGTTACTCGACAGGTTACCAAGAGACCCAGTACTTC
TRBV5-6	.	TRBJ2-7	.	CASSFYSYEQYF	TGTGCCAGCAGCTTTTATTCCTACGAGCAGTACTTC
TRBV5-4	.	TRBJ1-4	.	CASSLAQGFGEKLFF	TGTGCCAGCAGCTTGGCGCAGGGCTTCGGCGAAAAACTGTTTTTT
TRBV9	.	TRBJ2-1	TRBD2	CASSVAGLADEQFF	TGTGCCAGCAGCGTCGCAGGACTAGCCGATGAGCAGTTCTTC
TRBV25-1	.	TRBJ2-5	.	CASSSLAVQETQYF	TGTGCCAGCAGTTCCTTGGCGGTCCAAGAGACCCAGTACTTC
TRBV9	.	TRBJ2-4	TRBD2	CASSVAPGLADSLAKNIQYF	TGTGCCAGCAGCGTAGCGCCGGGACTAGCGGACTCCTTAGCCAAAAACATTCAGTACTTC
TRBV19	few	TRBJ2-7	.	CASSNDWGYEQYF	TGTGCCAGTAGTAACGATTGGGGGTACGAGCAGTACTTC
TRBV5-1	.	TRBJ2-7	.	CASSSDPPSSYEQYF	TGCGCCAGCAGTTCTGATCCACCGAGCTCCTACGAGCAGTACTTC
TRBV27	.	TRBJ2-7	.	CASSLARGYEQYF	TGTGCCAGCAGTTTAGCCAGGGGCTACGAGCAGTACTTC
TRBV7-2	.	TRBJ2-7	.	CASSPLTAKNSYEQYF	TGTGCCAGCAGCCCCCTGACAGCTAAAAATTCCTACGAGCAGTACTTC
TRBV4-1	.	TRBJ2-3	.	CASSHQGDTQYF	TGCGCCAGCAGTCACCAGGGTGATACGCAGTATTTT
TRBV6-5	.	TRBJ2-2	.	CASSLLGAGELFF	TGTGCCAGCAGTTTACTAGGAGCCGGGGAGCTGTTTTTT
TRBV29-1	.	TRBJ1-2	.	CSASPSGSALYGYTF	TGCAGCGCATCCCCTTCCGGGAGCGCTCTCTATGGCTACACCTTC
TRBV4-2	.	TRBJ1-5	.	CASSHDPGTPGNQPQHF	TGTGCCAGCAGCCATGATCCCGGGACACCGGGCAATCAGCCCCAGCATTTT
TRBV15	few	TRBJ2-7	.	CATSREQQQDEQYF	TGTGCCACCAGCAGAGAACAGCAACAAGACGAGCAGTACTTC
TRBV4-1	.	TRBJ2-7	.	CASSPNGGEQYF	TGCGCCAGCAGCCCAAACGGGGGAGAGCAGTACTTC
TRBV7-9	.	TRBJ2-3	.	CASSSPRADTQYF	TGTGCCAGCAGCTCCCCTCGGGCAGATACGCAGTATTTT
TRBV5-3	.	TRBJ2-3	TRBD1	CARSRRDSCTDTQYF	TGTGCCAGAAGCCGAAGGGACAGCTGCACAGATACGCAGTATTTT
TRBV4-3	.	TRBJ1-1	.	CASSQETANTEAFF	TGCGCCAGCAGCCAAGAAACAGCGAACACTGAAGCTTTCTTT
TRBV19	.	TRBJ1-6	.	CASSIGGAPLHF	TGTGCCAGTAGTATAGGGGGGGCACCCCTCCACTTT
TRBV2	.	TRBJ2-3	TRBD2	CASSENSGVTDTQYF	TGTGCCAGCAGTGAAAACAGCGGGGTCACAGATACGCAGTATTTT
TRBV6-5	.	TRBJ1-1	TRBD1	CASTIGTGDTEAFF	TGTGCCAGCACCATAGGGACAGGGGACACTGAAGCTTTCTTT
TRBV5-6	once	TRBJ2-7	.	CASSSGPSYEQYF	TGTGCCAGCAGCTCTGGACCCTCCTACGAGCAGTACTTC
TRBV7-2	.	TRBJ2-1	.	CASSLVGGYNEQFF	TGTGCCAGCAGCTTAGTCGGTGGGTACAATGAGCAGTTCTTC
TRBV27	.	TRBJ2-1	.	CASSLGPNEQFF	TGTGCCAGCAGCTTGGGTCCAAATGAGCAGTTCTTC
TRBV19	.	TRBJ2-6	TRBD1	CASKRTGDSGANVLTF	TGTGCCAGTAAGCGGACAGGGGACTCTGGGGCCAACGTCCTGACTTTC
TRBV29-1	.	TRBJ2-7	TRBD1	CSVEGTAYEQYF	TGCAGCGTTGAGGGGACAGCCTACGAGCAGTACTTC
TRBV29-1	.	TRBJ2-7	.	CSVVTSSSYEQYF	TGCAGCGTCGTAACTAGCTCCTCCTACGAGCAGTACTTC
TRBV19	.	TRBJ2-7	.	CASSIGGGPYEQYF	TGTGCCAGTAGTATCGGCGGGGGCCCCTACGAGCAGTACTTC
TRBV4-1	.	TRBJ2-1	TRBD2	CASSWREGNEQFF	TGCGCCAGCAGTTGGAGGGAGGGTAATGAGCAGTTCTTC
TRBV7-9	.	TRBJ2-7	TRBD1	CASSSRDRGAAASLYEQYF	TGTGCCAGCAGCTCCCGGGACAGGGGCGCGGCCGCGAGTCTCTACGAGCAGTACTTC
TRBV7-9	few	TRBJ1-1	.	CASSFLPQPEAFF	TGTGCCAGCAGCTTCCTACCCCAACCTGAAGCTTTCTTT
TRBV12-5	.	TRBJ2-7	.	CASGFLGYSYEQYF	TGTGCTAGTGGTTTCCTCGGGTATTCCTACGAGCAGTACTTC
TRBV5-5	.	TRBJ2-7	TRBD1	CASSSPQGAQPPGQYF	TGTGCCAGCAGCAGTCCACAGGGGGCGCAACCTCCGGGGCAGTACTTC
TRBV5-1	.	TRBJ1-2	.	CASSLVGYGYTF	TGTGCCAGCAGCTTGGTGGGTTATGGCTACACCTTC
TRBV7-9	.	TRBJ1-6	.	CASSLEWGSNSPLHF	TGTGCCAGCAGCTTAGAATGGGGGTCCAATTCACCCCTCCACTTT
TRBV9	.	TRBJ2-7	.	CASSPRGGRNEQYF	TGTGCCAGCAGCCCCCGTGGAGGGAGGAACGAGCAGTACTTC
TRBV4-1	once	TRBJ1-4	.	CASSQETLATNEKLFF	TGCGCCAGCAGCCAAGAAACCCTTGCAACTAATGAAAAACTGTTTTTT
TRBV4-1	.	TRBJ2-7	TRBD1	CASSLEGQGSTEQYF	TGCGCCAGCAGCCTAGAGGGACAGGGCTCCACCGAGCAGTACTTC
TRBV6-1	.	TRBJ2-3	TRBD1	CASSDWDRSTDTQYF	TGTGCCAGCAGTGATTGGGACAGGAGCACAGATACGCAGTATTTT
TRBV11-3	.	TRBJ2-3	.	CASSPWDGTDTQYF	TGTGCCAGCAGCCCCTGGGACGGCACAGATACGCAGTATTTT
TRBV19	.	TRBJ1-1	.	CASSIGGKNTEAFF	TGTGCCAGTAGTATAGGGGGCAAGAACACTGAAGCTTTCTTT
TRBV5-6	.	TRBJ1-1	.	CASSLAPPGTEAFF	TGTGCCAGCAGCTTGGCCCCCCCGGGGACTGAAGCTTTCTTT